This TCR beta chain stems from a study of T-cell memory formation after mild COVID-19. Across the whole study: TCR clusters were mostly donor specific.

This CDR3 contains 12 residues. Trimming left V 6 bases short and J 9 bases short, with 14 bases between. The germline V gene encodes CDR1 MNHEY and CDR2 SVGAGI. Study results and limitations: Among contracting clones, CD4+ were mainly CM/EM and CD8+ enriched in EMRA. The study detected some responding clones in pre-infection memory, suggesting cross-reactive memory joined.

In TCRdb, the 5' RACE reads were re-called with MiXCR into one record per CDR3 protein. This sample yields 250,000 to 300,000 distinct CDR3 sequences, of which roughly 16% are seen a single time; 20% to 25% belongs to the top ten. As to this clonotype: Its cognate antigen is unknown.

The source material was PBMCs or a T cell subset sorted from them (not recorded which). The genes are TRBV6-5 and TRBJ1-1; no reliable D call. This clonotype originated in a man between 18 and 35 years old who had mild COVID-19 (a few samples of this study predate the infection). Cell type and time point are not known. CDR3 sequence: CASRPRSEKAFF. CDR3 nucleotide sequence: TGTGCCAGCAGACCAAGGAGTGAAAAAGCTTTCTTT.